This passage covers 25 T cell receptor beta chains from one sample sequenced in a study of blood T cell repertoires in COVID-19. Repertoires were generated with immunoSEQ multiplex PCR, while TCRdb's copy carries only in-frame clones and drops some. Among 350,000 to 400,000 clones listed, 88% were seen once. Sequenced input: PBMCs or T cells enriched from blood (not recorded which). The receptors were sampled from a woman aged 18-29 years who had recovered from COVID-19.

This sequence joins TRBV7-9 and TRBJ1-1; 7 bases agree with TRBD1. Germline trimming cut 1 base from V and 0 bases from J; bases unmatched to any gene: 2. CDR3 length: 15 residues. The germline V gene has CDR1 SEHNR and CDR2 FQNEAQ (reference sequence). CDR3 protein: CASSLGTGMNTEAFF. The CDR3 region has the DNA TGTGCCAGCAGCTTAGGGACAGGCATGAACACTGAAGCTTTCTTT.

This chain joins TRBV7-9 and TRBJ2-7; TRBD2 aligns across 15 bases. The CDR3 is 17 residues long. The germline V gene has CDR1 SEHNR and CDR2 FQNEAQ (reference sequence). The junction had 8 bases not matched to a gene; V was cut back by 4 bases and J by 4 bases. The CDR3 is CASSSPSGLAGGYEQYF. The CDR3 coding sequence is TGTGCCAGCAGCTCCCCCTCGGGACTAGCGGGGGGTTACGAGCAGTACTTC. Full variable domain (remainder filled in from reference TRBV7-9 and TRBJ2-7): DTGVSQNPRHKITKRGQNVTFRCDPISEHNRLYWYRQTLGQGPEFLTYFQNEAQLEKSRLLSDRFSAERPKGSFSTLEIQRTEQGDSAMYLCASSSPSGLAGGYEQYFGPGTRLTVT.

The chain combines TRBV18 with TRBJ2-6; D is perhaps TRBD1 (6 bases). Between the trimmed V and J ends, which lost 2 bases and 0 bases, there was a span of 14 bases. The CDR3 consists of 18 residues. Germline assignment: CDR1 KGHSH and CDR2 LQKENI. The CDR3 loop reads CASSPTTGISSGANVLTF. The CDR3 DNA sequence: TGTGCCAGCTCACCAACAACAGGGATAAGCTCTGGGGCCAACGTCCTGACTTTC.

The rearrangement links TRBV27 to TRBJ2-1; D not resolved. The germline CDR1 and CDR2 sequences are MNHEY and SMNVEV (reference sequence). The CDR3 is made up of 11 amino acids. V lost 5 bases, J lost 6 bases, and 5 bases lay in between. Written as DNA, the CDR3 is TGTGCCAGCAGTCTAGGCAATGAGCAGTTCTTC. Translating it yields CASSLGNEQFF.

The CDR3 region is CASSVMGGRTEAFF. The CDR3 DNA sequence: TGTGCCAGTAGTGTCATGGGGGGGAGGACTGAAGCTTTCTTT. The gene calls are TRBV19 and TRBJ1-1, with a tentative D call TRBD1 (5 bases). Germline V lookup: CDR1 LNHDA, CDR2 SQIVND (reference sequence). V was shortened by 5 bases and J by 5 bases, with 15 bases between the two germline ends. This CDR3 spans 14 amino acids. Full variable domain (remainder filled in from reference TRBV19 and TRBJ1-1): DGGITQSPKYLFRKEGQNVTLSCEQNLNHDAMYWYRQDPGQGLRLIYYSQIVNDFQKGDIAEGYSVSREKKESFPLTVTSAQKNPTAFYLCASSVMGGRTEAFFGQGTRLTVV.

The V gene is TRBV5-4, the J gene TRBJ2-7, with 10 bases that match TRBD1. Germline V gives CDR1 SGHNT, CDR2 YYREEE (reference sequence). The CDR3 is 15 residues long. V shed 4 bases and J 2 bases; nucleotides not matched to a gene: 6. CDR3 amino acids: CASSMWDRGPYEQYF. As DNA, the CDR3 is TGTGCCAGCAGCATGTGGGACAGGGGTCCCTACGAGCAGTACTTC.

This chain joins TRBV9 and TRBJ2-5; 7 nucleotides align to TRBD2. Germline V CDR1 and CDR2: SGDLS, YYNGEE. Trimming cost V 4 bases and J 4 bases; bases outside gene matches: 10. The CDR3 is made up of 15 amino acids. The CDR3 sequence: CASSSAVSGGETQYF. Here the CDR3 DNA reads TGTGCCAGCAGCTCGGCTGTCTCGGGGGGAGAGACCCAGTACTTC.

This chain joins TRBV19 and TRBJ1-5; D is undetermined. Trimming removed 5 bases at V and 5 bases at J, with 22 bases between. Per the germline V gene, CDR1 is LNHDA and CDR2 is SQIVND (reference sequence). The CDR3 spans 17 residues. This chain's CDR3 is CASSVEYYTNGYQPQHF. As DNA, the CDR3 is TGTGCCAGTAGTGTGGAGTATTATACGAACGGTTATCAGCCCCAGCATTTT.

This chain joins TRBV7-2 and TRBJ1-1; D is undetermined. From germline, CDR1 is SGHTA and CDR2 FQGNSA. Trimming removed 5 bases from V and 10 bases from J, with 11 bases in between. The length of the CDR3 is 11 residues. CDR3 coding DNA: TGTGCCAGCAGCCCGGCGGCGGGAGCTTTCTTT. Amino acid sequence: CASSPAAGAFF. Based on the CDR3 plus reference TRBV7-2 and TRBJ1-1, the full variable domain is GAGVSQSPSNKVTEKGKDVELRCDPISGHTALYWYRQSLGQGLEFLIYFQGNSAPDKSGLPSDRFSAERTGGSVSTLTIQRTQQEDSAVYLCASSPAAGAFFGQGTRLTVV.

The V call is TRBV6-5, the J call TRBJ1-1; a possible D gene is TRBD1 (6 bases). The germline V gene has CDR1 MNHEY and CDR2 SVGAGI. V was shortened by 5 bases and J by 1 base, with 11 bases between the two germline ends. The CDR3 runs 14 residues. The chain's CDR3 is CASSHRVENTEAFF. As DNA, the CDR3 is TGTGCCAGCAGTCACAGGGTCGAGAACACTGAAGCTTTCTTT.

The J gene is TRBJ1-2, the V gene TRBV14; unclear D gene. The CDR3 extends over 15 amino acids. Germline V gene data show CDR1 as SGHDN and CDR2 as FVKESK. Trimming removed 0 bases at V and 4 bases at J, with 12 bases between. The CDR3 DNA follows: TGTGCCAGCAGCCAAGATCAGGCAGTCCCCTATGGCTACACCTTC. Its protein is CASSQDQAVPYGYTF.

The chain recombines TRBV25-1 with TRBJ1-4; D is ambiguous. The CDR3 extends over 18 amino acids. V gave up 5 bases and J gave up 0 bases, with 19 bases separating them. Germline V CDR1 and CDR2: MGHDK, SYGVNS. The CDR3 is CASSHLGSGDATNEKLFF. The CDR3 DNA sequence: TGTGCCAGCAGTCATCTTGGGAGCGGGGATGCAACTAATGAAAAACTGTTTTTT.

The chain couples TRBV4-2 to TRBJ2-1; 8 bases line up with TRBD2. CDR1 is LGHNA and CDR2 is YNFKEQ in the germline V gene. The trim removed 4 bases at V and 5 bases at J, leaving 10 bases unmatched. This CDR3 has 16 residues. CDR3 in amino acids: CASSRKVGTSNNEQFF. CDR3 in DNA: TGTGCCAGCAGCCGAAAAGTTGGGACTAGTAACAATGAGCAGTTCTTC.

The CDR3 reads CASSLGQGALGYTF. The DNA for the CDR3 is TGTGCCAGCAGCTTGGGACAGGGGGCCCTTGGCTACACCTTC. The rearrangement links TRBV7-3 to TRBJ1-2, with 12 bases that match TRBD1. The germline gives CDR1 SGHTA, CDR2 FQGTGA. The length of the CDR3 is 14 residues. V lost 3 bases to trimming and J lost 7 bases; unmatched junction nucleotides: 3.

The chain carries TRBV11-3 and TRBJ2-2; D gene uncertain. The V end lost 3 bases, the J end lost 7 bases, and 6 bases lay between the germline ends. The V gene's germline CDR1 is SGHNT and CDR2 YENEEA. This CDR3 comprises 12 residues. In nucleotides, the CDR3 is TGTGCCAGCAGCTTTGGCAGCGGGGAGCTGTTTTTT. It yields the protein CASSFGSGELFF.

The CDR3 sequence: CASSSGQGVAGELFF. CDR3 bases: TGTGCCAGCAGCTCTGGACAGGGCGTCGCCGGGGAGCTGTTTTTT. The chain combines TRBV7-9 with TRBJ2-2, with 8 bases matching TRBD1. Germline CDR1 reads SEHNR; CDR2 reads FQNEAQ (reference sequence). The J segment lost 6 bases and the V segment lost 4 bases, leaving 7 bases of the junction unmatched. This CDR3 contains 15 residues.

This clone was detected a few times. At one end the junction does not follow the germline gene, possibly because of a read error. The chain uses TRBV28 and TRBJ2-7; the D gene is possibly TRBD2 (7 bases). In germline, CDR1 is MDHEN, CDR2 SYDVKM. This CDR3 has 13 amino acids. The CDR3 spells CASSLWSGGGPIF. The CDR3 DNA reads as TGTGCCAGCAGTTTATGGTCGGGGGGCGGGCCCATCTTC. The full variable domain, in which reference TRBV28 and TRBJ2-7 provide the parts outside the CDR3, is DVKVTQSSRYLVKRTGEKVFLECVQDMDHENMFWYRQDPGLGLRLIYFSYDVKMKEKGDIPEGYSVSREKKERFSLILESASTNQTSMYLCASSLWSGGGPIFGPGTRLTVT.

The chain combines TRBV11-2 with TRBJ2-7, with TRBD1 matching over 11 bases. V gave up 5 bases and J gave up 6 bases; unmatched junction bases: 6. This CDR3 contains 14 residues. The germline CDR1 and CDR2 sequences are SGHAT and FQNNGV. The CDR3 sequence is CASSVPGQGVEQYF. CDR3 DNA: TGTGCCAGCAGCGTGCCGGGACAGGGGGTCGAGCAGTACTTC.

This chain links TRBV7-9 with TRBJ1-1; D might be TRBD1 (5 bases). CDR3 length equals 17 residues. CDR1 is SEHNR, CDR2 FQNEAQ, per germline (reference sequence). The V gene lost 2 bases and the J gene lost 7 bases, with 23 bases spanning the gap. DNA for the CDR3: TGTGCCAGCAGCTTATTATCAGGGTGGGGCAGGGATGTTGAAGCTTTCTTT. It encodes CASSLLSGWGRDVEAFF. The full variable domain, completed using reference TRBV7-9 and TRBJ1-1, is DTGVSQNPRHKITKRGQNVTFRCDPISEHNRLYWYRQTLGQGPEFLTYFQNEAQLEKSRLLSDRFSAERPKGSFSTLEIQRTEQGDSAMYLCASSLLSGWGRDVEAFFGQGTRLTVV.

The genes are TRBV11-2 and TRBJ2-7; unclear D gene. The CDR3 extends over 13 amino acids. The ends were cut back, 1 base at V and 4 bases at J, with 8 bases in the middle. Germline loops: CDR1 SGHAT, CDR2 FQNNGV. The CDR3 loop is CASSLAPSYEQYF. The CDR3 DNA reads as TGTGCCAGCAGCTTAGCTCCGAGTTACGAGCAGTACTTC.

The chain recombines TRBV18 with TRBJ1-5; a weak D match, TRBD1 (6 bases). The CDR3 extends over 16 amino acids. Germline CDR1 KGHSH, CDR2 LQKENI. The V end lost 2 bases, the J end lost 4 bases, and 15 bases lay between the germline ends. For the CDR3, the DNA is TGTGCCAGCTCACCAGGGACGCAGGGGTCGAATCAGCCCCAGCATTTT. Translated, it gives CASSPGTQGSNQPQHF.

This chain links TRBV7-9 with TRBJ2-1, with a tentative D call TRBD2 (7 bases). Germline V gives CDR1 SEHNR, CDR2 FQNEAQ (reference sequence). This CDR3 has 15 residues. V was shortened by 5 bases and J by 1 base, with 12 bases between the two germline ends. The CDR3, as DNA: TGTGCCAGCAGCCTGGGGGGGGCATCCTACAATGAGCAGTTCTTC. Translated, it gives CASSLGGASYNEQFF.

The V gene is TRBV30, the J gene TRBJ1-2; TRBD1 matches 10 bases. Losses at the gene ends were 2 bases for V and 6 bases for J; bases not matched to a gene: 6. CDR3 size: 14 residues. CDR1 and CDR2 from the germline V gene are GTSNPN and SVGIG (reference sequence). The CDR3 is CAWSSGTGVDGYTF. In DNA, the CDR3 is TGTGCCTGGAGTTCGGGGACAGGGGTCGATGGCTACACCTTC.

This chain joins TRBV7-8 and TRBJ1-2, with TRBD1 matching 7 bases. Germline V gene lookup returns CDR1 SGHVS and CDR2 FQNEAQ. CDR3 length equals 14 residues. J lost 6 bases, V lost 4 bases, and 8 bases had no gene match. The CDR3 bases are TGTGCCAGCAGCTCAGACAGGGAACTTCATGGCTACACCTTC. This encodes CASSSDRELHGYTF.

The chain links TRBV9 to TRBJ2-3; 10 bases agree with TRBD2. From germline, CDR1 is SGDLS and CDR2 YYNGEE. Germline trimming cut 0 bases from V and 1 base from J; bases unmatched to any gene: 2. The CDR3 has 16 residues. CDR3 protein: CASSVVGTSGTDTQYF. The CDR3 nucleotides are TGTGCCAGCAGCGTAGTAGGGACTAGCGGCACAGATACGCAGTATTTT.